This T cell receptor (beta chain) was captured in a study of regulatory T cells in long-lasting Graves disease (dated by TCRdb to about 2021). Broadly, across the study: Antithyroid drugs had been taken for less than 3 months by newly diagnosed Graves' disease patients. Patients with persistent Graves' disease were compared with patients with newly diagnosed Graves' disease using TCR sequencing and RNA sequencing of peripheral blood. The study was registered as a clinical trial and conducted in China. A total of 33 samples underwent TCR sequencing, from around 13 patients with persistent Graves' disease and 20 or so patients with newly diagnosed Graves' disease.

On the study overall, not on this receptor specifically: Preferential use of TRBV28, TRBJ1-2 and TRBJ2-5 was observed in persistent disease, whereas TRBV20-1 and TRBJ2-1 were favored in newly diagnosed disease. Sequencing and analysis were restricted to the TCR beta chain. As a limitation, the authors acknowledged that the small sample size may reduce accuracy. Lower TCR Shannon entropy and fewer highly expanded clones were observed in persistent Graves' disease patients than in newly diagnosed patients, which suggested clonal expansion. Because the primary lesion, thyroid tissue, could not be accessed, the study looked at peripheral blood alone. More public clonotypes were shared among persistent patients (roughly 2,900) than among newly diagnosed patients (under 1,000).

The sample's time point label, decoded: newly diagnosed GD, antithyroid drugs for less than 3 months. For both TCR sequencing and RNA sequencing, RNA was extracted from PBMCs using TRIzol. The diagnosis of Graves' disease was made according to American Thyroid Association guidelines. Recruitment of patients was carried out at an endocrinology department in Xi'an, China. Each patient gave about 9.1 milliliters of peripheral blood, collected in an EDTA anticoagulant tube. PBMCs were isolated by Ficoll Paque Plus density gradient separation without further T cell sorting. An Agilent 2100 Bioanalyzer and agarose gel were used to check RNA quality, and a NanoDrop 2000 was used to measure RNA concentration. The library was prepared using multiplex PCR. Reads for this sample came from an Illumina HiSeq 4000. iRepertoire HTBI primers and Arm-PCR amplification of CDR3 regions were used to construct TCR beta libraries. Before sequencing, the PCR products went through gel purification. In the original analysis: A total of 62 TRBV and some 13 TRBJ segments were identified across samples and were used for gene usage analysis of CDR3 amino acid clonotypes. Filtered high-quality paired reads were merged into contigs using COPE and FqMerger. Contigs were aligned with BLAST to IMGT TRBV, TRBD and TRBJ reference genes, and CDR3 was defined per IMGT. Clonotypes above 0.1% frequency were classified as highly expanded clones. Shannon entropy served as the measure of repertoire diversity, while the Gini coefficient captured V-J evenness. Clonotypes shared by more than one individual were considered public. TCRdb's own reprocessing of the public reads used fastp at Q25 and MiXCR and kept productive beta chains. Under each unique CDR3 protein, matching rows form one entry showing the most common genes and DNA. The V and J calls reflect TCRdb's pipeline rather than the authors' work. The sample yields 400,000 to 500,000 distinct CDR3 sequences; about 15% were counted once. The ten largest clones add up to roughly 17% of the sample.

As for this clonotype: Its cognate antigen has yet to be identified. One base away there is no much larger clone; base qualities are not given.

V lost 5 bases and J lost 8 bases; the stretch between them is 16 bases long. CDR1 and CDR2, per the germline V gene (reference sequence), are LNHDA and SQIVND. The CDR3 sequence holds 14 residues, the cysteine and phenylalanine included. The sequence is cut down to CDR3 DNA, 42 bases in frame from base 1. These same records also appear under a second study, on T cells in Graves' hyperthyroidism and ophthalmopathy. The second paper states: A patient counted as having stable Graves' hyperthyroidism if no progression to ophthalmopathy occurred over 18 months of follow-up. The hyperthyroidism patients were between 18 and 65 years old and newly diagnosed, with a disease duration of less than 2 months. The study excluded patients with uncontrolled infections, other autoimmune diseases, pregnancy or lactation. Diagnoses were established on the basis of clinical symptoms, serum thyroxine and TRAb, thyroid ultrasound, and orbital computed tomography. The first round of RT-PCR for the TCR CDR3 was performed with the HTBI primer set and the Qiagen OneStep RT-PCR kit. Blood samples also contained most of the expanded thyroid clonotypes (frequency above 0.001), which suggests that blood repertoires may reflect thyroid immune responses. Ophthalmopathy was separated from stable hyperthyroidism by a 13 V-J signature model, with over 85% sensitivity and approximately 84% specificity obtained in cross-validation and 80%/75% obtained in testing. During validation, the model predicted progression to ophthalmopathy a median of approximately 6 months ahead of onset, with roughly 65% sensitivity and under 85% specificity. A discovery cohort of about a hundred patients, fewer than 50 with Graves' ophthalmopathy and 55 to 65 with stable Graves' hyperthyroidism, was used to find distinguishing TCR V-J signatures. Prospective prediction of ophthalmopathy was tested in an independent validation cohort consisting of some 18 hyperthyroidism patients and around 16 patients who later progressed to ophthalmopathy. For training and testing, the 100 or so patients in the discovery cohort were randomly divided in a 7:3 ratio. In more than five Graves' hyperthyroidism patients, the study also compared T-cell repertoires from thyroid tissue with T-cell repertoires from blood. Once sampling was done, hyperthyroidism patients were given methimazole at a starting dose of 30 mg daily, whereas ophthalmopathy patients were given high-dose intravenous methylprednisolone. Libraries were constructed in a second round of multiplex PCR, after which size selection and purification were carried out. Paired-end sequencing of the libraries was performed with 100 bp reads on an Illumina HiSeq2000. SOAPnuke was used to process the raw data, throwing out any read that contained adapters or uncalled bases, had a mean Phred below 15, or lacked an exact constant-primer or identifier match. High-quality paired reads were merged using COPE v1.2.5, and each unique nucleotide sequence was defined as a clonotype. MiTCR v1.1 was used to align clonotypes to the IMGT TRBV, TRBD and TRBJ reference segments. Analysis was restricted to V-J combinations with a frequency above 0.0001, which covered about 99% of repertoires. The TCS score was defined as F50 (clonal expansion) divided by E x V (chaos), with BLOSUM62-based TCRdist calculated between CDR3 peptides within each V-J. Welch's t-statistics and random forest reduced 500 to 650 V-J features to roughly 13, which were used in a naive Bayes classifier (R e1071). No statistical method was used to set the sample size in advance, and investigators knew the group allocation. TCR Vbeta CDR3 sequencing of roughly 140 peripheral blood samples (43 ophthalmopathy, about 74 hyperthyroidism and roughly 17 progressor patients) is reported in the paper.

This sequence originates from a young woman with Graves disease. Donor details come from another sample of the same person, matched by shared clones. Sequences were derived from peripheral blood mononuclear cells (PBMCs), sampled at new diagnosis, from a patient treated with antithyroid drugs. The chain employs TRBV19 and TRBJ2-1, with TRBD2 tentatively as D gene (6 bases match). CDR3 loop: CASSLTLLAYEQFF. The bases read TGTGCCAGTAGTCTCACCCTCCTAGCGTATGAGCAGTTCTTC.